The source of this T cell receptor beta chain is a study of CD8+CD57+ T cells in acquired aplastic anemia. About the research overall: CD4+ and CD8+ cells, once sorted, gave DNA averaging around 3.2 ug. Study-wide results and caveats: Significant differences in CD8+ Simpson's diversity were not observed between patients and controls.

The table lists this clonotype with a few counts. Antigen unknown. Genomic DNA provided the template from which TCR beta VDJ and CDR3 profiles were obtained. MiXCR, applied by TCRdb to the reads, yields one record per CDR3 protein. Among about 160,000 distinct CDR3 sequences, about 48% were seen once, and the ten largest hold around 0.96%. Losses at the gene ends were 0 bases for V and 10 bases for J; bases not matched to a gene: 9. This CDR3 region has 15 residues. Looked up from germline, CDR1 is DFQATT and CDR2 is SNEGSKA (reference sequence). The receptor's source is a human donor in good health. The source material was sorted CD4+, CD8+, or CD8+CD57+ T cells (not recorded which) from PBMCs. The chain joins TRBV20-1 to TRBJ2-1; TRBD2 agrees at 10 bases. The CDR3 DNA reads as TGCAGTGCTAGAGATTGGGAGCGGGGGGGATGGGAGCAGTTCTTC. This translates into CSARDWERGGWEQFF.